This T cell receptor (beta chain) was retrieved from a study of chemoradiotherapy in HPV16-positive cancers. Study-wide results and limits: The functional HPV-specific definition rests on just a couple of HPV16-positive patients.

Some clones are missing from TCRdb's copy, which holds only in-frame ones; the method was immunoSEQ multiplex PCR. The sample contains around 24,000 clones, over 75% of which appear only once. V dropped 4 bases and J dropped 6 bases, with 20 bases sitting between them. This CDR3 comprises 15 residues. Germline CDR1 SGHNT, CDR2 YYREEE (reference sequence). As regards this clone: What it recognizes is unknown.

The chain recombines TRBV5-4 with TRBJ2-7; TRBD2 is a possible D gene (5 bases). Sequencing was performed on blood, taken from a patient who underwent chemoradiotherapy. The sequence derives from a human donor with HPV-associated anogenital cancer. The CDR3 DNA is TGTGCCAGCAGCCTGCGGACTCCGGCCGCGAGCGAGCAGTACTTC. Protein product: CASSLRTPAASEQYF.